These T cell receptor beta chains were read from a single sample in a study of blood T cell repertoires in COVID-19. Assay used: immunoSEQ multiplex PCR; TCRdb lists only in-frame clones, some missing. This table holds roughly 200,000 clones, around 82% found once. The sample taken for sequencing was PBMCs or T cells enriched from blood (not recorded which). Receptors were obtained from a middle-aged man who had recovered from COVID-19. Each CDR3 is given with its conserved first and last residue. The D gene is left open where the match is weak. Clone sizes are given selectively: once, few, many, or a class where the clone is expanded.

TRBV5-1	.	14	.	TRBJ2-2	TGCGCCAGCAGCTTGCAAGCGACCACCGGGGAGCTGTTTTTT	CASSLQATTGELFF
TRBV10-3	.	14	TRBD1	TRBJ1-2	TGTGCCATCAGTGAAACAGGGGTGGGTTATGGCTACACCTTC	CAISETGVGYGYTF
TRBV27	.	13	.	TRBJ2-2	TGTGCCAGCAGTAGGGAGTTGGGCGGGGAGCTGTTTTTT	CASSRELGGELFF
TRBV19	.	14	.	TRBJ2-5	TGTGCCAGTAGTATAGTCGGGGGGCAGGAGACCCAGTACTTC	CASSIVGGQETQYF
TRBV6-5	.	15	TRBD1	TRBJ1-6	TGTGCCAGCAGGGGGGGACAGGGGGCTAATTCACCCCTCCACTTT	CASRGGQGANSPLHF
TRBV12-5	.	16	TRBD1	TRBJ1-6	TGTGCTAGTGGTGGGGACAGGAGCTCCTATAATTCACCCCTCCACTTT	CASGGDRSSYNSPLHF
TRBV5-5	.	13	.	TRBJ2-1	TGTGCCAGCAGCTCCGACAGGATCAATGAGCAGTTCTTC	CASSSDRINEQFF
TRBV7-2	.	12	.	TRBJ1-2	TGTGCCAGCAGCTCCCTAAACTATGGCTACACCTTC	CASSSLNYGYTF
TRBV28	.	16	TRBD2	TRBJ2-7	TGTGCCAGCAGCCCTATCCTAGCGGGAGGCGCCTACGAGCAGTACTTC	CASSPILAGGAYEQYF
TRBV18	few	17	TRBD1	TRBJ1-1	TGTGCCAGCTCACCACAACAGGGGGCCAAAACGAACACTGAAGCTTTCTTT	CASSPQQGAKTNTEAFF
TRBV9	.	16	TRBD2	TRBJ2-2	TGTGCCAGCAGCGTACAGCGGGAAGCGAACACCGGGGAGCTGTTTTTT	CASSVQREANTGELFF
TRBV9	.	16	.	TRBJ2-1	TGTGCCAGCAGCCCGAACGCGGGACAGTCCTACAATGAGCAGTTCTTC	CASSPNAGQSYNEQFF
TRBV10-1	.	16	.	TRBJ2-1	TGCGCCAGCAGTGTATCCGTGGGCAGCGGAAACAATGAGCAGTTCTTC	CASSVSVGSGNNEQFF
TRBV25-1	.	15	.	TRBJ2-1	TGTGCCAGCAGTGAACACCAGCTAGCAGGCAATGAGCAGTTCTTC	CASSEHQLAGNEQFF
TRBV24-1	once	14	TRBD2	TRBJ2-1	TGTGCCACCAGTGAGGCGGGAGCGGGAGTTGAGCAGTTCTTC	CATSEAGAGVEQFF
TRBV30	once	13	.	TRBJ2-2	TGTGCCTGGGGTCGGGAGAGCTCCGGGGAGCTGTTTTTT	CAWGRESSGELFF
TRBV5-1	few	15	.	TRBJ2-2	TGCGCCAGCAGCTTGGACAGGGCCAGCACCGGGGAGCTGTTTTTT	CASSLDRASTGELFF
TRBV6-1	.	18	TRBD2	TRBJ2-1	TGTGCCAGCAGTGAAGCAATACTCGGACTAGCGGGATACAATGAGCAGTTCTTC	CASSEAILGLAGYNEQFF
TRBV9	.	17	.	TRBJ2-1	TGTGCCAGCAGCGTAGCTGTAGCGTTGAGCTCCTACAATGAGCAGTTCTTC	CASSVAVALSSYNEQFF
TRBV7-6	.	14	.	TRBJ2-7	TGTGCCAGCAGTTTAGACAGGTCTTCCTACGAGCAGTACTTC	CASSLDRSSYEQYF
TRBV28	.	13	TRBD1	TRBJ2-7	TGTGCCAGCAGGGTGGGACAGTTCTACGAGCAGTACTTC	CASRVGQFYEQYF
TRBV6-2/TRBV6-3	.	12	.	TRBJ2-7	TGTGCCAGCAGTTACGGGACACATGGAGAGTACTTC	CASSYGTHGEYF
TRBV19	.	17	TRBD2	TRBJ2-1	TGTGCCAGTAGTGAAAGCCCCGGGACTAGCGGGAACAATGAGCAGTTCTTC	CASSESPGTSGNNEQFF
TRBV11-2	.	17	TRBD2	TRBJ2-2	TGTGCCAGCAGCCGGACTAGCGGGAGGTCTAACACCGGGGAGCTGTTTTTT	CASSRTSGRSNTGELFF
TRBV10-3	.	14	.	TRBJ2-7	TGTGCCACCACCCGCACAGGGTCCACCTACGAGCAGTACTTC	CATTRTGSTYEQYF
TRBV9	.	13	.	TRBJ1-6	TGTGCCAGCTCCGGGACACTAAATTCACCCCTCCACTTT	CASSGTLNSPLHF
TRBV19	.	20	.	TRBJ1-2	TGTGCCAGTAGTATAGCCCTTCGGGGAAAGGTACCATTAACTAACTATGGCTACACCTTC	CASSIALRGKVPLTNYGYTF
TRBV7-2	few	15	.	TRBJ1-2	TGTGCCAGCAGCTCTCGCCAGGGGCGTTCAACTGGCTACACCTTC	CASSSRQGRSTGYTF
TRBV7-9	.	12	TRBD1	TRBJ2-1	TGTGCCAGCAGCCGGGACAGTCACGAGCAGTTCTTC	CASSRDSHEQFF
TRBV19	.	14	TRBD1	TRBJ1-2	TGTGCCAGTAGACAGGGGGCTGAGGACTATGGCTACACCTTC	CASRQGAEDYGYTF
TRBV19	.	17	TRBD1	TRBJ1-5	TGTGCCAGTAGTATGTATTTAGGACAGGGGAGCAATCAGCCCCAGCATTTT	CASSMYLGQGSNQPQHF
TRBV5-1	.	13	TRBD1	TRBJ1-5	TGCGCCAGCAGCTTGACAGGGGATCTGCCCCAGCATTTT	CASSLTGDLPQHF
TRBV15	.	15	.	TRBJ1-5	TGTGCCACCAGCAGAGATCCGGCAGGGGATCAGCCCCAGCATTTT	CATSRDPAGDQPQHF
TRBV6-2/TRBV6-3	.	17	.	TRBJ2-3	TGTGCCAGCAGTTACGGCGGCACTTTAACTAGCACAGATACGCAGTATTTT	CASSYGGTLTSTDTQYF
TRBV10-3	.	14	TRBD1	TRBJ1-2	TGTGCCATCGGGCCGGCGGAGGGGGCGGCTGGCTACACCTTC	CAIGPAEGAAGYTF